One and the same sample provided the 32 T cell receptor beta chains below, sequenced in a study of shared clonotypes between healthy human individuals. Sequencing was performed with immunoSEQ multiplex PCR; in TCRdb, only in-frame clones are kept and a portion is missing. The repertoire has some 700,000 clones, around 91% of them found once; the top ten carry about 33%. The sequencing sample was made of memory CD8+ T cells from PBMCs. Noted subset: CD45RO+ cells pooled with CCR7-negative TemRA cells. These receptors came from a man younger than 35 in good health. Some clones in this sample may be carry-over from other donors' samples.

The chain couples TRBV7-2 to TRBJ2-7; the match to TRBD1 covers 8 bases. The CDR3 extends over 14 amino acids. The germline V gene encodes CDR1 SGHTA and CDR2 FQGNSA. Unmatched junction bases numbered 6, after V lost 4 bases and J lost 4 bases. In nucleotides, the CDR3 is TGTGCCAGCAGCTCAGGGGGCCCGGGGTACGAGCAGTACTTC. It specifies CASSSGGPGYEQYF.

CDR3 protein: CASTAQGVPDTQYF. The CDR3, as DNA: TGTGCCAGCACCGCCCAGGGGGTTCCAGATACGCAGTATTTT. V is TRBV28 and J is TRBJ2-3, with TRBD1 matching over 7 bases. Trimming took 7 bases from V and 4 from J; bases not matched to a gene: 8. The CDR3 sequence is 14 residues long. Germline values: CDR1 MDHEN, CDR2 SYDVKM.

This chain links TRBV2 with TRBJ2-1; D is ambiguous. This CDR3 has 13 residues. V lost 2 bases and J lost 6, with 8 bases in between. CDR1 and CDR2 (germline): SNHLY, FYNNEI. This CDR3 reads CASSEIRTNEQFF. CDR3 DNA: TGTGCCAGCAGTGAAATCCGCACCAATGAGCAGTTCTTC.

CDR3 region: CASSSTGSRNNSPLHF. The CDR3 DNA reads as TGTGCCAGCAGCTCGACAGGGAGTAGAAATAATTCACCCCTCCACTTT. The chain employs TRBV7-9 and TRBJ1-6; 7 bases map to TRBD1. This CDR3 has 16 residues. V dropped 4 bases and J dropped 5; count of bases not matched to a gene: 8. Looked up from germline, CDR1 is SEHNR and CDR2 is FQNEAQ (reference sequence).

The chain is built from TRBV29-1 and TRBJ2-1, with 16 bases matching TRBD2. This CDR3 is built from 17 residues. Trimming at V came to 6 bases and at J to 3 bases, leaving 8 bases not matched to a gene. CDR1 SQVTM and CDR2 ANQGSEA come from the germline V gene. The DNA of the CDR3 is TGCAGCGTGGGGGGACTAGCGGGAGGGCCTTTCTACAATGAGCAGTTCTTC. Translating it yields CSVGGLAGGPFYNEQFF.

The CDR3 region is CASSLVWASGRNYNEQFF. In nucleotides, the CDR3 is TGTGCCAGCAGCTTAGTCTGGGCTAGCGGGAGGAACTACAATGAGCAGTTCTTC. This rearrangement joins TRBV7-8 to TRBJ2-1, with 11 nucleotides matching TRBD2. J was trimmed by 3 bases and V by 1 base; bases with no gene match: 8. The CDR3 contains 18 residues. Germline loops: CDR1 SGHVS, CDR2 FQNEAQ.

This chain connects TRBV5-8 to TRBJ1-3; a possible D gene is TRBD1 (6 bases). The CDR3 has 15 residues. Trimming removed 0 bases from V and 8 bases from J, with 15 bases in between. Germline CDR1 is SGHTS and CDR2 is YDEGEE. The CDR3 DNA sequence: TGTGCCAGCAGCTTGGTCACTAAGAGGGGGGACACCATATATTTT. Protein: CASSLVTKRGDTIYF.

The chain is built from TRBV5-1 and TRBJ2-3; weak D call: TRBD1 (6 bases). Germline CDR1 reads SGHRS; CDR2 reads YFSETQ. V lost 1 base to trimming and J lost 1 base, with 10 bases between them. The CDR3 sequence is 15 residues long. The CDR3 protein is CASSLRGYGTDTQYF. For the CDR3, the DNA is TGCGCCAGCAGCTTGAGGGGGTACGGCACAGATACGCAGTATTTT.

The chain employs TRBV2 and TRBJ2-5; TRBD2 might be the D (5 bases). V dropped 8 bases and J dropped 11 bases, with 27 bases sitting between them. The CDR3 loop spans 15 amino acids. Germline values: CDR1 SNHLY, CDR2 FYNNEI. This CDR3 reads CASVLEGALDLRQYF. The CDR3 DNA is TGTGCCAGCGTTCTCGAGGGAGCGCTTGATCTCCGTCAGTACTTC.

This clone occurred once. The chain is built from TRBV10-3 and TRBJ2-2; D may match TRBD1 or TRBD2 (5 bases each). This CDR3 is built from 16 residues. Trimming left V 7 bases short and J 1 base short, with 16 bases between. Germline-derived CDR1 and CDR2 are ENHRY and SYGVKD. The CDR3 reads CAITGWDGVNTGELFF. The CDR3 DNA reads as TGTGCCATCACGGGCTGGGACGGGGTGAACACCGGGGAGCTGTTTTTT.

The chain links TRBV4-3 to TRBJ2-7; D is unresolved. This CDR3 region has 18 residues. Germline loops: CDR1 LGHNA, CDR2 YSLEER. V was clipped by 1 base and J by 5 bases, with 24 bases between them. The CDR3 protein is CASSQGNLRAPGEDEQYF. The CDR3 nucleotides read TGCGCCAGCAGCCAAGGGAATTTACGGGCGCCCGGCGAGGACGAGCAGTACTTC.

The chain joins TRBV6-1 to TRBJ1-2, with D uncertain. Per germline, CDR1 MNHNS and CDR2 SASEGT. Trimming left V 3 bases short and J 0 bases short, with 17 bases between. CDR3 size: 17 residues. CDR3 in DNA: TGTGCCAGCAGTGACCCGCCGGGAACTGCCACTAACTATGGCTACACCTTC. The encoded protein is CASSDPPGTATNYGYTF.

Here the CDR3 DNA reads TGTGCCAGCAGTTGGGGGAATAGCGGCGCGCAGTATTTT. It translates to CASSWGNSGAQYF. This chain connects TRBV27 to TRBJ2-3; possibly TRBD2 for D (6 bases). The CDR3 loop spans 13 amino acids. V was cut by 4 bases and J by 10 bases, with 15 bases left in between. Germline V CDR1 and CDR2: MNHEY, SMNVEV (reference sequence).

This chain uses TRBV5-1 with TRBJ2-5; 7 bases fit TRBD2. The CDR3 covers 16 residues. Germline-derived CDR1 and CDR2 are SGHRS and YFSETQ. V was clipped by 0 bases and J by 2 bases; unmatched bases: 7. The chain's CDR3 is CASSLGIAGLQETQYF. The CDR3 bases are TGCGCCAGCAGCTTGGGGATAGCGGGTTTACAAGAGACCCAGTACTTC. Full variable domain (outside the CDR3, taken from reference TRBV5-1 and TRBJ2-5): KAGVTQTPRYLIKTRGQQVTLSCSPISGHRSVSWYQQTPGQGLQFLFEYFSETQRNKGNFPGRFSGRQFSNSRSEMNVSTLELGDSALYLCASSLGIAGLQETQYFGPGTRLLVL.

This clone was counted many times. The gene calls are TRBV5-5 and TRBJ2-7; TRBD2 might be the D (5 bases). Germline lookup yields CDR1 SGHKS and CDR2 YYEKEE (reference sequence). Trimming took 0 bases from V and 3 from J, leaving 16 bases between them. This CDR3 region has 16 residues. The CDR3 DNA reads TGTGCCAGCAGCTTGGATATGACTACCCAGGTCTACGAGCAGTACTTC. Protein product: CASSLDMTTQVYEQYF.

The count of this clone is one. The rearrangement uses TRBV7-9 and TRBJ2-7, with a weak D call TRBD2 (7 bases). The CDR3 runs 16 residues. Germline CDR1 SEHNR, CDR2 FQNEAQ (reference sequence). V dropped 0 bases and J dropped 0 bases, with 12 bases sitting between them. CDR3 sequence reads: CASSLAGGPVSYEQYF. The CDR3 coding sequence is TGTGCCAGCAGCTTAGCCGGGGGGCCTGTCTCCTACGAGCAGTACTTC.

This sequence joins TRBV4-1 and TRBJ2-7; no definite D call. V was pared by 1 base and J by 0 bases, with 16 bases between. This CDR3 has 17 residues. From germline, CDR1 is MGHRA and CDR2 YSYEKL. The CDR3 protein is CASSQGAQASSSYEQYF. CDR3 in DNA: TGCGCCAGCAGCCAAGGGGCTCAGGCGTCGAGCTCCTACGAGCAGTACTTC.

The chain joins TRBV5-4 to TRBJ2-5, with 8 nucleotides matching TRBD1. In germline, CDR1 is SGHNT, CDR2 YYREEE (reference sequence). CDR3 length: 17 amino acids. J was trimmed by 1 base and V by 4 bases; bases with no gene match: 12. CDR3 in DNA: TGTGCCAGCAGCCCAAGCGTGGACAGGGTGGGCCAAGAGACCCAGTACTTC. It encodes CASSPSVDRVGQETQYF.

This rearrangement joins TRBV2 to TRBJ2-7; 7 nucleotides align to TRBD2. Germline assignment: CDR1 SNHLY and CDR2 FYNNEI. This CDR3 spans 13 amino acids. V gave up 6 bases and J gave up 3 bases; unmatched junction bases: 5. In DNA, the CDR3 is TGTGCCAGCAGCTGGTCGGGGGGCTACGAGCAGTACTTC. This gives the protein CASSWSGGYEQYF.

This clone was observed once. The chain recombines TRBV9 with TRBJ2-7; the match to TRBD2 covers 7 bases. The CDR3 is made up of 13 amino acids. Looked up from germline, CDR1 is SGDLS and CDR2 is YYNGEE. Trimming at V came to 4 bases and at J to 6 bases, leaving 7 bases not matched to a gene. As DNA, the CDR3 is TGTGCCAGCAGCCCGGGGAGGGCGGGCGAGCAGTACTTC. Amino acids: CASSPGRAGEQYF.

The V and J genes are TRBV11-2 and TRBJ2-5; possible D gene TRBD2, 6 bases. Trimming took off 1 base at V and 2 bases at J, with 11 bases between the two ends. Germline V lookup: CDR1 SGHAT, CDR2 FQNNGV. This CDR3 contains 15 residues. CDR3 nucleotide sequence: TGTGCCAGCAGCTTAGTAGGACTACAGCAAGAGACCCAGTACTTC. Translation gives CASSLVGLQQETQYF.

The chain has TRBV11-2 and TRBJ2-7; TRBD2 aligns across 10 bases. Germline CDR1 reads SGHAT; CDR2 reads FQNNGV. V dropped 4 bases and J dropped 4; count of bases not matched to a gene: 10. The CDR3 has 16 residues. CDR3 amino acids: CASSYFKAGGPYEQYF. The DNA of the CDR3 is TGTGCCAGCAGCTACTTCAAAGCGGGAGGGCCATACGAGCAGTACTTC.

The chain is built from TRBV19 and TRBJ2-7; D possibly uses TRBD1 or TRBD2 (5 bases each). V was trimmed by 5 bases and J by 3 bases, leaving 17 bases between them. The CDR3 is 15 amino acids. Germline-derived CDR1 and CDR2 are LNHDA and SQIVND (reference sequence). CDR3 nucleotides: TGTGCCAGTAGTTGGTCCGGGGCGTCTAGCTACGAGCAGTACTTC. Amino acids: CASSWSGASSYEQYF. Looking up the rest from reference TRBV19 and TRBJ2-7 gives the full variable domain: DGGITQSPKYLFRKEGQNVTLSCEQNLNHDAMYWYRQDPGQGLRLIYYSQIVNDFQKGDIAEGYSVSREKKESFPLTVTSAQKNPTAFYLCASSWSGASSYEQYFGPGTRLTVT.

The chain combines TRBV14 with TRBJ2-7, with TRBD1 as a possible D gene (5 bases). The CDR3 has 14 residues. In germline, CDR1 is SGHDN, CDR2 FVKESK. Between the trimmed V and J ends, which lost 5 bases and 4 bases, there was a span of 15 bases. The CDR3 DNA is TGTGCCAGCAGCTGGGGCGAGCCGTATTACGAGCAGTACTTC. Protein product: CASSWGEPYYEQYF.

This chain uses TRBV19 with TRBJ2-2; unclear D gene. Germline V gives CDR1 LNHDA, CDR2 SQIVND (reference sequence). The CDR3 contains 14 residues. With 2 bases removed from V and 3 bases from J, the gap between germline ends came to 7 bases. The CDR3: CASSIIRDTGELFF. The CDR3, as DNA: TGTGCCAGTAGTATAATCAGAGACACCGGGGAGCTGTTTTTT.

The chain has TRBV7-3 and TRBJ2-2, with 14 bases fitting TRBD2. Germline V lookup: CDR1 SGHTA, CDR2 FQGTGA. Losses at the gene ends were 5 bases for V and 6 bases for J; bases not matched to a gene: 5. This CDR3 is 16 amino acids long. As DNA, the CDR3 is TGTGCCAGCAGCCCGACTAGCGGGAGGGCCTCCGGGGAGCTGTTTTTT. It yields the protein CASSPTSGRASGELFF.

The chain links TRBV28 to TRBJ1-4, with a tentative D call TRBD1 (5 bases). The germline V and J ends were trimmed by 3 bases and 6 bases, with 14 bases remaining between them. CDR1 is MDHEN, CDR2 SYDVKM, per germline. The CDR3 is 15 amino acids. CDR3 sequence: CASSLVGMGHEKLFF. The DNA for the CDR3 is TGTGCCAGCAGTTTGGTTGGGATGGGGCATGAAAAACTGTTTTTT.

In regard to this clone: At the DNA level, this CDR3 is encoded by other sequences in the same sample as well. The chain joins TRBV27 to TRBJ1-5; D call uncertain. This CDR3 is built from 15 residues. V dropped 0 bases and J dropped 2 bases, with 8 bases sitting between them. The germline gives CDR1 MNHEY, CDR2 SMNVEV (reference sequence). CDR3 amino acids: CASSLSPGRNQPQHF. In DNA, the CDR3 is TGTGCCAGCAGTTTATCTCCGGGCCGCAATCAGCCCCAGCATTTT.

The chain carries TRBV4-1 and TRBJ1-1; D is possibly TRBD1 (6 bases). The CDR3 loop spans 17 amino acids. CDR1 is MGHRA and CDR2 is YSYEKL in the germline V gene. Trimming stripped 0 bases from V and 3 bases from J, with 17 bases between. This chain's CDR3 is CASSQETGGVRDTEAFF. For the CDR3, the DNA is TGCGCCAGCAGCCAAGAAACGGGGGGCGTAAGGGACACTGAAGCTTTCTTT.

This clone was seen once. The chain joins TRBV7-9 to TRBJ1-1; 9 bases are a match to TRBD1. CDR3 length equals 16 residues. The germline CDR1 and CDR2 sequences are SEHNR and FQNEAQ (reference sequence). Trimming took 4 bases from V and 4 from J; bases not matched to a gene: 10. The CDR3 DNA reads as TGTGCCAGCAGCTCGCGGGACAGGGATCCTTTCACTGAAGCTTTCTTT. Its translation: CASSSRDRDPFTEAFF.

The rearrangement uses TRBV28 and TRBJ2-3; TRBD2 matches at 7 bases. The ends lost 4 bases at V and 2 bases at J; junction bases unmatched: 12. Germline CDR1 MDHEN, CDR2 SYDVKM. The CDR3 consists of 17 residues. The DNA for the CDR3 is TGTGCCAGCAGTTCGGTTGTGGCTAGCGGAAACACAGATACGCAGTATTTT. Translating gives CASSSVVASGNTDTQYF.

The V call is TRBV6-6, the J call TRBJ1-1; TRBD1 might be the D (6 bases). Trimming pared 8 bases from V and 0 bases from J, leaving 13 bases between. This CDR3 contains 14 residues. Looked up from germline, CDR1 is MNHNY and CDR2 is SVGAGI (reference sequence). The CDR3: CASLPGAMNTEAFF. The CDR3 DNA follows: TGTGCCAGCCTCCCGGGGGCGATGAACACTGAAGCTTTCTTT.